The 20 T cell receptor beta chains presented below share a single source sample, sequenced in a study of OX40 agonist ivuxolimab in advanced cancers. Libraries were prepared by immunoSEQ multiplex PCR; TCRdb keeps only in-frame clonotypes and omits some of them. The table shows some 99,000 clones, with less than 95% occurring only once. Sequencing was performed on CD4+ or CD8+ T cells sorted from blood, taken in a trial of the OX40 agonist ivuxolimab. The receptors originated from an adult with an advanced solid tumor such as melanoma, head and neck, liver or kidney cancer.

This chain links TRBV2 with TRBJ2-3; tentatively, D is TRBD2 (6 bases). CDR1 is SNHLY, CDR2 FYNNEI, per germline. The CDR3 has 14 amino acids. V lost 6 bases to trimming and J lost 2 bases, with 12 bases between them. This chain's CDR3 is CASRAGTFTDTQYF. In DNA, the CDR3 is TGTGCCAGCAGGGCCGGGACTTTCACAGATACGCAGTATTTT.

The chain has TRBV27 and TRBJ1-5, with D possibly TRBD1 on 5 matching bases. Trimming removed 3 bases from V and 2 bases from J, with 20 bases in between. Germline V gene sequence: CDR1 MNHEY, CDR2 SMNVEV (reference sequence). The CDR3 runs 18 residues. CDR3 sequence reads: CASSFSYTGRGGNQPQHF. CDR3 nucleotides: TGTGCCAGCAGTTTCTCCTATACGGGGCGAGGGGGCAATCAGCCCCAGCATTTT.

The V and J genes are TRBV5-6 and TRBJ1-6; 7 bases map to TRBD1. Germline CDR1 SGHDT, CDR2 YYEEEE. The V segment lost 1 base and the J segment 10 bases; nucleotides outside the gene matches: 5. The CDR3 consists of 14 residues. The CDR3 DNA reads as TGTGCCAGCAGCTTGAGACAGGGAAGCTCACCCCTCCACTTT. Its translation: CASSLRQGSSPLHF.

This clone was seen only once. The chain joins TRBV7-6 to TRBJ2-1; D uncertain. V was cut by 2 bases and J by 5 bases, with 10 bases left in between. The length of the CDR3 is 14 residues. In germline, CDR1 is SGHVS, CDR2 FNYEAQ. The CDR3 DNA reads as TGTGCCAGCAGCTTATTCGCGGTTGACAATGAGCAGTTCTTC. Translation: CASSLFAVDNEQFF.

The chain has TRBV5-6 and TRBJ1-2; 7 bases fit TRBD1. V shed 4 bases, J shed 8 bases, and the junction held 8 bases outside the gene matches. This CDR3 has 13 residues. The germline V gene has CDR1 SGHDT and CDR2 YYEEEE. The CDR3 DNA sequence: TGTGCCAGCAGCGGTAACAGGGGCGGCGGCTACACCTTC. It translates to CASSGNRGGGYTF.

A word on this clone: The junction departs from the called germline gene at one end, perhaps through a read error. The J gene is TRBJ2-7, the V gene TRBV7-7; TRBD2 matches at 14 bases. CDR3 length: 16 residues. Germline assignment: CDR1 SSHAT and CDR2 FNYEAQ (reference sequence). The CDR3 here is CASSPGTSGSRYEQYF. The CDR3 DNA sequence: TGTGCTAGCAGCCCCGGGACTAGCGGGAGCAGGTACGAGCAGTACTTC.

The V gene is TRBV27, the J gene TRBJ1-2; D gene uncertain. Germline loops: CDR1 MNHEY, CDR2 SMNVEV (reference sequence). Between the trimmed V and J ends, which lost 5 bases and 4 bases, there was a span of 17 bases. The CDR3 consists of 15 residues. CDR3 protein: CASSGRDSLSYGYTF. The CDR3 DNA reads TGTGCCAGCAGTGGGCGAGATTCCCTAAGCTATGGCTACACCTTC.

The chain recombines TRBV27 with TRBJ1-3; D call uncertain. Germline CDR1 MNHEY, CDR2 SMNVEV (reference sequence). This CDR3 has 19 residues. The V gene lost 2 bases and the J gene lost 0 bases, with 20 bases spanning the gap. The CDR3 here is CASSLPSEHDTSSGNTIYF. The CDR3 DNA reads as TGTGCCAGCAGTTTACCCAGCGAGCATGATACAAGCTCTGGAAACACCATATATTTT.

The CDR3 sequence is CASSIASRGGYEQYF. CDR3 DNA sequence: TGCGCCAGCAGCATTGCCTCCAGGGGTGGCTACGAGCAGTACTTC. This rearrangement joins TRBV5-1 to TRBJ2-7; tentatively, D is TRBD1 (6 bases). In germline, CDR1 is SGHRS, CDR2 YFSETQ. The CDR3 extends over 15 amino acids. The ends were cut back, 4 bases at V and 3 bases at J, with 17 bases in the middle.

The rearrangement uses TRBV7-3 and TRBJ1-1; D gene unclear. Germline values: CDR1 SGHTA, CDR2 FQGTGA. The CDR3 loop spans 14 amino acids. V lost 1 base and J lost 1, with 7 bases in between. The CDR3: CASSLMDGNTEAFF. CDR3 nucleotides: TGTGCCAGCAGCTTAATGGACGGGAACACTGAAGCTTTCTTT.

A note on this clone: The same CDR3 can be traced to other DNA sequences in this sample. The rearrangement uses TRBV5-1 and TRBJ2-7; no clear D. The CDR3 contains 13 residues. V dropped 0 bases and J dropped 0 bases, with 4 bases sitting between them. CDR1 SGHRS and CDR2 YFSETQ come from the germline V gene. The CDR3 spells CASSLGNSYEQYF. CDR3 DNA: TGCGCCAGCAGCTTGGGGAACTCCTACGAGCAGTACTTC.

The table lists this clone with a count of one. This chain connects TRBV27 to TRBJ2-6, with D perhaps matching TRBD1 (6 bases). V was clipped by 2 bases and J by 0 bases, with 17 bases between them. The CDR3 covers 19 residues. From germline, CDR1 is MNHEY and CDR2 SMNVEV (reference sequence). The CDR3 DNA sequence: TGTGCCAGCAGTTTACCCCGACAGGCGGCAACCTCTGGGGCCAACGTCCTGACTTTC. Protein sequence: CASSLPRQAATSGANVLTF.

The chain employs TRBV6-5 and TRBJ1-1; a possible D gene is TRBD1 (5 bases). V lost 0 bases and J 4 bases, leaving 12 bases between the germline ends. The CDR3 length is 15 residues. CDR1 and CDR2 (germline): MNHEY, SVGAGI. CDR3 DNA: TGTGCCAGCAGTTACTCGGGACCCGGCGGCACTGAAGCTTTCTTT. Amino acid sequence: CASSYSGPGGTEAFF.

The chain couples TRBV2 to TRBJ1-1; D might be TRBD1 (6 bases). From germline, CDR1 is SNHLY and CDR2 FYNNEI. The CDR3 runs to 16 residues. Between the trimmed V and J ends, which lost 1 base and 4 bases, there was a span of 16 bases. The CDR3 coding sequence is TGTGCCAGCAGTGAAGTAGGGGGGCCCGTGGGCACTGAAGCTTTCTTT. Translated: CASSEVGGPVGTEAFF.

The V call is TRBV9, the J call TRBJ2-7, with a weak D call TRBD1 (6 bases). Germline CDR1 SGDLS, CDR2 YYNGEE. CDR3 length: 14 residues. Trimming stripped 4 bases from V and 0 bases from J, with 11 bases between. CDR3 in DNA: TGTGCCAGCAGCCTCAGACAGGTCTCCTACGAGCAGTACTTC. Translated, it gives CASSLRQVSYEQYF.

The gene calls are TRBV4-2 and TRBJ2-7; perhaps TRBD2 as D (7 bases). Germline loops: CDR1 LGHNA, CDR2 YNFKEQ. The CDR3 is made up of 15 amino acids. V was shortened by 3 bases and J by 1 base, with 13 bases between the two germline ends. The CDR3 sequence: CASSQGGQGSYEQYF. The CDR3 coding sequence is TGTGCCAGCAGCCAGGGGGGGCAAGGATCCTACGAGCAGTACTTC.

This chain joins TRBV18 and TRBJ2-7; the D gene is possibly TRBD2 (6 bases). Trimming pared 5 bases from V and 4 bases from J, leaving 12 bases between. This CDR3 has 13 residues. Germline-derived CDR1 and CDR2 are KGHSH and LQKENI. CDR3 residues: CASSGGSEYEQYF. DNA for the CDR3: TGTGCCAGCTCAGGGGGGAGTGAGTACGAGCAGTACTTC. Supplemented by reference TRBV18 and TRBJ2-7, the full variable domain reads NAGVMQNPRHLVRRRGQEARLRCSPMKGHSHVYWYRQLPEEGLKFMVYLQKENIIDESGMPKERFSAEFPKEGPSILRIQQVVRGDSAAYFCASSGGSEYEQYFGPGTRLTVT.

CDR3 residues: CATEPGQGYEQYF. CDR3 nucleotides: TGCGCCACCGAACCGGGACAGGGCTACGAGCAGTACTTC. The V call is TRBV10-1, the J call TRBJ2-7, with 9 nucleotides matching TRBD1. Germline CDR1 and CDR2: WNHNN and SYGVQD (reference sequence). There are 13 residues in the CDR3. Losses at the gene ends were 10 bases for V and 3 bases for J; bases not matched to a gene: 7.

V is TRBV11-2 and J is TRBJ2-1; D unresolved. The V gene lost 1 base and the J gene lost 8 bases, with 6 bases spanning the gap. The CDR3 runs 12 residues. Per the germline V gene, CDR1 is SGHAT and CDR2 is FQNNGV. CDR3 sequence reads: CASSLGAYEQFF. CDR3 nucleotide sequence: TGTGCCAGCAGCTTAGGGGCATATGAGCAGTTCTTC.

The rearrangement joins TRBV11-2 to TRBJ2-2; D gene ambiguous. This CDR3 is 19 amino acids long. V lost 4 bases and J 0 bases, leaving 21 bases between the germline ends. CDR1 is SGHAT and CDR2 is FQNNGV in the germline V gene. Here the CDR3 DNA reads TGTGCCAGCAGCTCCCTCTCGACTCCTCGGATCGCGAACACCGGGGAGCTGTTTTTT. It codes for CASSSLSTPRIANTGELFF.